The clone carrying this TCR beta chain was detected many times. What it binds is not known. The CDR3 sequence is 13 residues long. With 6 bases clipped from V and 4 bases from J, the junction kept 2 bases outside the gene matches. Germline CDR1 reads MDHEN; CDR2 reads SYDVKM. A patient was excluded if there was uncontrolled infection, other autoimmune disease, pregnancy or lactation. Amplification targeted TCR beta CDR3 regions from RNA transcripts. HTBI primers drove first-round RT-PCR of the TCR CDR3. In TCRdb, the multiplex PCR reads were re-called with MiXCR into one record per CDR3 protein. The table has more than 500,000 distinct CDR3 sequences, approximately 16% seen once. The source of the sample is a study of T cells in Graves' hyperthyroidism and ophthalmopathy. Points from the study as a whole: Blood also showed most of the thyroid clonotypes that were expanded above 0.001.

This sequence joins TRBV28 and TRBJ2-7; 11 positions match TRBD2. Sequencing input: blood. The sequence came from a woman in her twenties or thirties with Graves' ophthalmopathy. The CDR3 nucleotides are TGTGCCAGCAGACTAGCGGGAGTGTACGAGCAGTACTTC. This encodes CASRLAGVYEQYF.